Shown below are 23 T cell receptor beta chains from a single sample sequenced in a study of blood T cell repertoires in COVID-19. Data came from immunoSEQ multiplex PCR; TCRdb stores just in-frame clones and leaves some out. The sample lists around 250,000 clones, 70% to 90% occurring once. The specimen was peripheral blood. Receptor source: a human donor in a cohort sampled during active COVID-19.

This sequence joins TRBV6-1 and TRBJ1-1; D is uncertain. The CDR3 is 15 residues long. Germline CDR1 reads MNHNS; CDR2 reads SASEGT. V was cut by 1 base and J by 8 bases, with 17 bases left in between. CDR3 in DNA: TGTGCCAGCAGTGAAGGACATCCCTTCGAATCCGAAGCTTTCTTT. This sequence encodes CASSEGHPFESEAFF.

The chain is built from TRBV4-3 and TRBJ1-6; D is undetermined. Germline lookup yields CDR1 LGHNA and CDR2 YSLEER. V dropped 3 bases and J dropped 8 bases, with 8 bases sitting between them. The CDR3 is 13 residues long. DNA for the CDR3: TGCGCCAGCAGCCATCCGAGGGATTCACCCCTCCACTTT. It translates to CASSHPRDSPLHF.

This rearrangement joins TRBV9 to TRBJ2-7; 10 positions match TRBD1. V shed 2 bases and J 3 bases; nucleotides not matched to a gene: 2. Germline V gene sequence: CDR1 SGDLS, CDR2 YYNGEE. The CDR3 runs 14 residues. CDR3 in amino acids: CASSVGTGDYEQYF. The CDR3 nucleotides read TGTGCCAGCAGCGTCGGGACAGGGGACTACGAGCAGTACTTC.

CDR3 loop: CASSQEAQGAQPQHF. DNA of the CDR3: TGCGCCAGCAGCCAAGAGGCTCAGGGGGCTCAGCCCCAGCATTTT. This rearrangement joins TRBV4-3 to TRBJ1-5; 8 nucleotides match TRBD1. CDR1 is LGHNA and CDR2 is YSLEER in the germline V gene. V trimming: 0 bases; J trimming: 6 bases; junction bases outside the gene matches: 4. CDR3 length: 15 amino acids.

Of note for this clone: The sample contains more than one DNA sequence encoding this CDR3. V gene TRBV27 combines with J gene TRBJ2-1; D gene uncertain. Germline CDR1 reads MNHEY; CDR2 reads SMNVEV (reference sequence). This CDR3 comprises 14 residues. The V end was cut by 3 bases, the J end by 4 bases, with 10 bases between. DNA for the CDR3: TGTGCCAGCAGTTTGCGCGGCAGTTACAATGAGCAGTTCTTC. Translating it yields CASSLRGSYNEQFF.

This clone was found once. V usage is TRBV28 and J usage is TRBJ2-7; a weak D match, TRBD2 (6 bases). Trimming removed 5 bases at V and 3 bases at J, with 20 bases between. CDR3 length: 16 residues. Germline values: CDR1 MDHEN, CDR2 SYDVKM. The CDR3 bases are TGTGCCAGCAGTCTCCCGGTGGGGGGACTTAGCTACGAGCAGTACTTC. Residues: CASSLPVGGLSYEQYF.

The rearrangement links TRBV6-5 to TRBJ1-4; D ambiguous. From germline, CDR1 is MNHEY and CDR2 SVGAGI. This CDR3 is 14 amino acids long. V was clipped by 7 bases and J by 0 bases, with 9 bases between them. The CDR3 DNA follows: TGTGCCAGCAACCCACCTACAACTAATGAAAAACTGTTTTTT. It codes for CASNPPTTNEKLFF.

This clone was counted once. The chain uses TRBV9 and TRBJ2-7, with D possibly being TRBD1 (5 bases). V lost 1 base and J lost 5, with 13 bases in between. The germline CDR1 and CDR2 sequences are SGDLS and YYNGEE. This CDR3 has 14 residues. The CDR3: CASSVQPQGNEQYF. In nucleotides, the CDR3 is TGTGCCAGCAGCGTACAACCCCAGGGTAACGAGCAGTACTTC.

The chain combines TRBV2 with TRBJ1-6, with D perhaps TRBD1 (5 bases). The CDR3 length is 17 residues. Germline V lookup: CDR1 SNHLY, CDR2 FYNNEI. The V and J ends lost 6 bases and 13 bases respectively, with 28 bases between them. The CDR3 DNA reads TGTGCCAGCAGCCGGGACCACTCGTCGGGGGGTTTTGGCCCCCTCCACTTT. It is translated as CASSRDHSSGGFGPLHF.

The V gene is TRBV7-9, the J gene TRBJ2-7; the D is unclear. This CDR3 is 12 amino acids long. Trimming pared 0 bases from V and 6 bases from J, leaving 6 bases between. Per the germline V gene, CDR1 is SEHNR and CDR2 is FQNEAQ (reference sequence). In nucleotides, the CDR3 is TGTGCCAGCAGCTTAGCGCGCCTCGAGCAGTACTTC. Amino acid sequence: CASSLARLEQYF. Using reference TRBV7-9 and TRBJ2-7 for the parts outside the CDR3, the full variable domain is DTGVSQNPRHKITKRGQNVTFRCDPISEHNRLYWYRQTLGQGPEFLTYFQNEAQLEKSRLLSDRFSAERPKGSFSTLEIQRTEQGDSAMYLCASSLARLEQYFGPGTRLTVT.

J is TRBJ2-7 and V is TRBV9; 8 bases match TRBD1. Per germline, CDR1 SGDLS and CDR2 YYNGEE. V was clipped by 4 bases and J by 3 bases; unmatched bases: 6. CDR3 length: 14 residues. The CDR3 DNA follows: TGTGCCAGCAGCCCTGGACAGGGATACTACGAGCAGTACTTC. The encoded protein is CASSPGQGYYEQYF. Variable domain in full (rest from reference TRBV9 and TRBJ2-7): DSGVTQTPKHLITATGQRVTLRCSPRSGDLSVYWYQQSLDQGLQFLIQYYNGEERAKGNILERFSAQQFPDLHSELNLSSLELGDSALYFCASSPGQGYYEQYFGPGTRLTVT.

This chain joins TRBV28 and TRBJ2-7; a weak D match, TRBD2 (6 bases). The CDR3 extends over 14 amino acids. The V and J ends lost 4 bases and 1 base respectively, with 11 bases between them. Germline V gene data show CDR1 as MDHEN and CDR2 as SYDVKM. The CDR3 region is CASSSGGGSYEQYF. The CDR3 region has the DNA TGTGCCAGCAGTTCAGGTGGGGGGTCCTACGAGCAGTACTTC.

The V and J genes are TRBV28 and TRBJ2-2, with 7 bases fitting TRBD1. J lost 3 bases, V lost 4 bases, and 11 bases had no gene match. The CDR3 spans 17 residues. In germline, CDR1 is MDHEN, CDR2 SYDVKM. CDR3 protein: CASSSPGGRDYTGELFF. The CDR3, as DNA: TGTGCCAGCAGTTCCCCAGGGGGAAGGGATTACACCGGGGAGCTGTTTTTT.

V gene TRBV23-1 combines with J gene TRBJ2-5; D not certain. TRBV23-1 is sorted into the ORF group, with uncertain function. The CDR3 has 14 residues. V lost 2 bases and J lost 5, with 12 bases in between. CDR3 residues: CASSQTMKEETQYF. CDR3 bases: TGCGCCAGCAGTCAAACCATGAAAGAGGAGACCCAGTACTTC.

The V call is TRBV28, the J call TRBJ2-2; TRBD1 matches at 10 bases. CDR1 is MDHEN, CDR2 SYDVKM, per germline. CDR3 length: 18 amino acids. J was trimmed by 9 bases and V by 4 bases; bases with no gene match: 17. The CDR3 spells CASSSTGGTNTPPWELFF. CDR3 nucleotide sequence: TGTGCCAGCAGTTCGACAGGGGGCACAAACACTCCCCCCTGGGAGCTGTTTTTT.

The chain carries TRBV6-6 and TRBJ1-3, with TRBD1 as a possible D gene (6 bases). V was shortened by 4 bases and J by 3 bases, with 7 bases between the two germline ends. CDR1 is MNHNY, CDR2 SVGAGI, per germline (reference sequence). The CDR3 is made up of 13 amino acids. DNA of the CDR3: TGTGCCAGCAGTTCGACAGGTGGAAACACCATATATTTT. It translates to CASSSTGGNTIYF.

CDR3 sequence: CASSQVTSSYNEQFF. In DNA form, the CDR3 reads TGCGCCAGCAGCCAAGTAACGAGCTCCTACAATGAGCAGTTCTTC. The rearrangement joins TRBV4-1 to TRBJ2-1, with unresolved D. Germline loops: CDR1 MGHRA, CDR2 YSYEKL. This CDR3 is 15 amino acids long. Trimming pared 1 base from V and 0 bases from J, leaving 7 bases between.

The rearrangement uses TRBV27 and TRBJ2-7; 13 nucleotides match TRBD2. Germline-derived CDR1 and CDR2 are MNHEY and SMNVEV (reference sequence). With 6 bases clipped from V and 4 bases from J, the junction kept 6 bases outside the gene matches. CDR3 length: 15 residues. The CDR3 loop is CASSPPGLAGYEQYF. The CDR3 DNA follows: TGTGCCAGCAGCCCGCCGGGACTAGCGGGGTACGAGCAGTACTTC.

In DNA form, the CDR3 reads TGTGCCAGCAGTCAAGGGACTAGCGGGAGCGAGACCCAGTACTTC. Its translation: CASSQGTSGSETQYF. The V and J genes are TRBV28 and TRBJ2-5; 14 bases align to TRBD2. This CDR3 region has 15 residues. J gave up 5 bases and V 5 bases, and 4 bases lay outside the gene matches. The germline V gene encodes CDR1 MDHEN and CDR2 SYDVKM.

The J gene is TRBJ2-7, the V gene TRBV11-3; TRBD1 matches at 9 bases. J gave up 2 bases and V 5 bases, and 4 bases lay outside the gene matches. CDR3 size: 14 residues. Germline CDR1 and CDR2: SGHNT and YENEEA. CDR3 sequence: CASSHRDRAYEQYF. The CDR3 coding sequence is TGTGCCAGCAGCCACCGGGACAGGGCCTACGAGCAGTACTTC.

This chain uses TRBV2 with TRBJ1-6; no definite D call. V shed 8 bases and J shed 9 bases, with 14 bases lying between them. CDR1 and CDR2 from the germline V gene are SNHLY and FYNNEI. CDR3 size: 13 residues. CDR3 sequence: CASDRGWSSPLHF. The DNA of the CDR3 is TGTGCCAGCGATCGAGGGTGGAGTTCACCCCTCCACTTT.

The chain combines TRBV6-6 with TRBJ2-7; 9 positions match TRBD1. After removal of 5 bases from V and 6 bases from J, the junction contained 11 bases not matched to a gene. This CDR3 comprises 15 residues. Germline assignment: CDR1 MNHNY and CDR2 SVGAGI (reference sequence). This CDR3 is CASSGTRTGEGEQYF. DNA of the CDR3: TGTGCCAGCAGTGGTACGCGGACAGGGGAAGGCGAGCAGTACTTC.

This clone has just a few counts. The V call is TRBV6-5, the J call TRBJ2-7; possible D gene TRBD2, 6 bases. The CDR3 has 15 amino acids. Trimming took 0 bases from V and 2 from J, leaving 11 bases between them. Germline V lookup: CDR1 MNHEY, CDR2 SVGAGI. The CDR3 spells CASSYSAGTPYEQYF. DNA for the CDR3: TGTGCCAGCAGTTACTCGGCGGGGACCCCCTACGAGCAGTACTTC.